Below, one T cell receptor (beta chain) is given with its context. This specimen belongs to a study of shared T cell receptors in the human thymus. V lost 1 base to trimming and J lost 1 base, with 14 bases between them. CDR3 size: 18 residues. Germline-derived CDR1 and CDR2 are SGHTA and FQGNSA. Sequencing was performed with immunoSEQ multiplex PCR; in TCRdb, only in-frame clones are kept and a portion is missing. The top ten hold around 0.0094% of the sample, which has 700,000 to 750,000 clones, approximately 83% seen once. Another study also made use of these data, one on human thymus T cells.

Specimen: thymocytes. The chain combines TRBV7-2 with TRBJ1-6; D is unclear. The TCR was taken from a girl younger than two with a congenital heart defect. CDR3 protein: CASSLVLSLGSYNSPLHF. Written as DNA, the CDR3 is TGTGCCAGCAGCTTAGTTCTTAGCCTTGGGTCCTATAATTCACCCCTCCACTTT.